This T cell receptor beta chain is drawn from a study of cytomegalovirus exposure and HLA in healthy donors. Study observations and caveats: Many donors shared some public TCRs, even though most TCR sequences were rare. Overall, around 160 TCR beta chains were annotated as cytomegalovirus-associated.

The CDR3 spans 14 residues. Unmatched junction bases numbered 6, after V lost 6 bases and J lost 10 bases. CDR1 MNHEY and CDR2 SVGAGI come from the germline V gene. For this clone: What it recognizes is unknown.

Sequencing used immunoSEQ multiplex PCR; TCRdb keeps in-frame clones, though not all of them. The sample lists 100,000 to 150,000 clones, about nine tenths occurring once. This receptor was taken from a man under 40 in good health and CMV-seronegative. Material: PBMCs. The gene calls are TRBV6-5 and TRBJ1-6, with TRBD1 identical over 10 bases. The CDR3 here is CASRNRDRGSPLHF. In DNA, the CDR3 is TGTGCCAGCAGGAACCGGGACAGGGGATCACCCCTCCACTTT.